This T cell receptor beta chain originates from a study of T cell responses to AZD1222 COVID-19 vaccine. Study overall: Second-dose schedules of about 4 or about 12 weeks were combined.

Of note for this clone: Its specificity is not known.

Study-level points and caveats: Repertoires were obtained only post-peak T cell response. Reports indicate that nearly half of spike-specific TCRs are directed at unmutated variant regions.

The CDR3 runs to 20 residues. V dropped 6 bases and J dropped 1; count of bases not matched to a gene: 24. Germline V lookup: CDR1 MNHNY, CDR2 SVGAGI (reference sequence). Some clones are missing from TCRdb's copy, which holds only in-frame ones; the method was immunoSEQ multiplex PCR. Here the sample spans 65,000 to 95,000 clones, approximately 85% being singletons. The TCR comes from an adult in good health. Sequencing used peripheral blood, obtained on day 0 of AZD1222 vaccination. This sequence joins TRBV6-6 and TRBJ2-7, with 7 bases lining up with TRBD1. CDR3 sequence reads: CASSRTGLIFRDRRSYEQYF. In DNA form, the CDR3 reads TGTGCCAGCAGCCGGACGGGATTGATATTCCGGGACAGACGATCCTACGAGCAGTACTTC.